Listed below are T cell receptor beta chains from one sample, sequenced in a study of shared clonotypes between healthy human individuals. Produced via immunoSEQ multiplex PCR; TCRdb's table is partial and in-frame only. The table records millions of clones, roughly 91% of them present only once. The sample was naive CD8+ T cells from PBMCs. Every receptor here comes from a man aged 18 to 29 in good health. Some clones in this sample may be carry-over from other donors' samples. Both conserved end residues are part of each CDR3. A D gene is named only where the DNA matches it firmly. A row's size may be missing; if present it is once, few, many or a size class.

j_call d_call v_call clone_size cdr3_nt cdr3_aa
TRBJ1-2 - TRBV29-1 - TGCAGCGTTCTGGTCTTTCCTTATGGCTACACCTTC CSVLVFPYGYTF
TRBJ2-7 - TRBV28 once TGTGCCAGCAGTTTACGGCCGCAGACCTACGAGCAGTACTTC CASSLRPQTYEQYF
TRBJ2-7 TRBD2 TRBV27 - TGTGCCAGCAGCCTTCTCCCAGCGGGGACGCCCTACGAGCAGTACTTC CASSLLPAGTPYEQYF
TRBJ2-4 TRBD1 TRBV4-3 - TGCGCCAGCAGCCAAGTACAGGGGGCAGACATTCAGTACTTC CASSQVQGADIQYF
TRBJ2-5 - TRBV4-1 - TGCGCCAGCAGCCAAAGGGGAGGGTTGTCAGGGGCGAGTGAGACCCAGTACTTC CASSQRGGLSGASETQYF
TRBJ2-1 TRBD2 TRBV11-3 once TGTGCCAGCAGCCCCCGGGGGGGCAGCTCCTACAATGAGCAGTTCTTC CASSPRGGSSYNEQFF
TRBJ2-5 - TRBV9 once TGTGCCAGCAGCCATCCCCGGGCTGGGCAAGAGACCCAGTACTTC CASSHPRAGQETQYF
TRBJ2-3 - TRBV19 - TGTGCCAGTAGTATTGTGGGTGCGATAGCGGGCACAGATACGCAGTATTTT CASSIVGAIAGTDTQYF
TRBJ1-2 - TRBV4-2 - TGTGCCAGCAGCCCCCTCAGGGCAGATAACAACTATGGCTACACCTTC CASSPLRADNNYGYTF
TRBJ2-1 - TRBV7-3 - TGTGCCAGCAGCTTGACGGGCAATGAGCAGTTCTTC CASSLTGNEQFF
TRBJ2-6 - TRBV7-9 - TGTGCCAGCTTTGGGGGCTCTGGGGCCAACGTCCTGACTTTC CASFGGSGANVLTF
TRBJ2-7 - TRBV27 - TGTGCCAGCAGTTTCTCCACCGGGACGGATGTCTGGTACGAGCAGTACTTC CASSFSTGTDVWYEQYF
TRBJ1-2 TRBD1 TRBV5-1 once TGCGCCAGCAGCCCGGGGACAGGCTCTACCCCTTATGGCTACACCTTC CASSPGTGSTPYGYTF
TRBJ2-1 TRBD1 TRBV6-5 - TGTGCCAGCAGTTACGGAAGGGGGCGCGTGGATGAGCAGTTCTTC CASSYGRGRVDEQFF
TRBJ2-7 - TRBV2 - TGTGCCAGCCAGAACGTCGACAATTCCTACGAGCAGTACTTC CASQNVDNSYEQYF
TRBJ2-2 - TRBV29-1 once TGCAGCGTTGAAGATCGCGGAAACACCGGGGAGCTGTTTTTT CSVEDRGNTGELFF
TRBJ2-1 TRBD1 TRBV7-2 - TGTGCCAGCAACCGAAACCGGGACAGGGGGCTCAATGAGCAGTTCTTC CASNRNRDRGLNEQFF
TRBJ2-1 - TRBV9 - TGTGCCAGCAGCGAGGGTGCTCAGGGAGCGGTCGGTGAGCAGTTCTTC CASSEGAQGAVGEQFF
TRBJ2-3 TRBD2 TRBV10-1 - TGCGCCAGCAGTCCCTGGACTAGCGGGGACGGCACAGATACGCAGTATTTT CASSPWTSGDGTDTQYF
TRBJ2-7 - TRBV4-2 once TGTGCCAGCAGCGGCGGGTCCTACGAGCAGTACTTC CASSGGSYEQYF
TRBJ2-7 - TRBV11-2 - TGTGCCAGCAGCCCAGGAGGGGGGGAGCAGTACTTC CASSPGGGEQYF
TRBJ1-1 - TRBV2 few TGTGCCAGCAGAGAGTCATCGGGTTCGCTTGGTGAAGCTTTCTTT CASRESSGSLGEAFF
TRBJ2-7 TRBD2 TRBV4-1 - TGCGCCAGCAGCCCGGGACTAGCGGCAACCGAGCAGTACTTC CASSPGLAATEQYF
TRBJ2-7 - TRBV11-2 - TGTGCCAGCAGCTTAGCGGCAGGCCCTACCTACGAGCAGTACTTC CASSLAAGPTYEQYF
TRBJ2-7 - TRBV9 - TGTGCCAGCAGCGTACGGGCGGGCGGTCTGGACGAGCAGTACTTC CASSVRAGGLDEQYF
TRBJ1-1 TRBD1 TRBV10-3 once TGTGCCATCAGTGATCCCTGGGACAGGGGCCGGCCTGAACCTTTCTTT CAISDPWDRGRPEPFF
TRBJ1-1 TRBD1 TRBV30 - TGTGCCTGGAGTGTAGGCCAGGGGGCAATTGAAGCTTTCTTT CAWSVGQGAIEAFF
TRBJ2-2 - TRBV6-6 - TGTGCCAGCACTGCAGGGCTAGCCGGGGAGCTGTTTTTT CASTAGLAGELFF
TRBJ2-7 TRBD2 TRBV10-2 - TGCGCCACCAACGGGGGGGACTCCTACGAGCAGTACTTC CATNGGDSYEQYF
TRBJ2-1 - TRBV29-1 - TGCAGCGTTGTGGGCGGGACCTCCTACAATGAGCAGTTCTTC CSVVGGTSYNEQFF
TRBJ1-1 - TRBV5-1 - TGCGCCAGCAGCTCCCGGACCAACACTGAAGCTTTCTTT CASSSRTNTEAFF
TRBJ2-3 - TRBV7-9 - TGTGCCAGCAGCGCCGGGGCCCGCACAGATACGCAGTATTTT CASSAGARTDTQYF
TRBJ1-1 - TRBV27 few TGTGCCAGCAGTTTATTGGGGGTGGGGATGAACACTGAAGCTTTCTTT CASSLLGVGMNTEAFF
TRBJ1-1 - TRBV10-2 - TGCGCCAGCAGTGTGGTCCGCGGGAACACTGAAGCTTTCTTT CASSVVRGNTEAFF
TRBJ1-2 TRBD1 TRBV29-1 - TGCAGCGTTGAAGACCGGGACAGCCCAAGGACCTATGGCTACACCTTC CSVEDRDSPRTYGYTF
TRBJ2-2 TRBD1 TRBV7-9 - TGTGCCAGCAGCTCTCCGGGACAGGAGAACACCGGGGAGCTGTTTTTT CASSSPGQENTGELFF
TRBJ2-5 - TRBV27 - TGTGCCAGCAGTTTGATAGGAGAGGGGGAGACCCAGTACTTC CASSLIGEGETQYF
TRBJ1-6 - TRBV18 - TGTGCCAGCTCACCACCGATCACTGAAACTAATTCACCCCTCCACTTT CASSPPITETNSPLHF
TRBJ2-7 - TRBV7-2 - TGTGCCAGCAGCCCGACAGGGAGGACCTACGAGCAGTACTTC CASSPTGRTYEQYF
TRBJ2-7 TRBD1 TRBV5-4 - TGTGCCAGCAGGGAATGGGACAGGGCGGCGTACGAGCAGTACTTC CASREWDRAAYEQYF
TRBJ2-3 - TRBV7-9 once TGTGCCAGCAGCCCGACACAGGGTTCAGATACGCAGTATTTT CASSPTQGSDTQYF
TRBJ1-1 - TRBV25-1 few TGTGCCAGCGGGTGGGGCACTGAAGCTTTCTTT CASGWGTEAFF
TRBJ2-7 TRBD2 TRBV27 once TGTGCCAGCAGTTCGCTAGCGGGAGCCCCTACGGGCGAGCAGTACTTC CASSSLAGAPTGEQYF
TRBJ2-7 TRBD2 TRBV4-3 - TGCGCCAGCAGCCAAGATTTCGGCGGGGGGGGAAGCTCCTACGAGCAGTACTTC CASSQDFGGGGSSYEQYF
TRBJ2-1 TRBD1 TRBV6-1 - TGTGCCAGCAGTGCCTTACAGGGGGCCTACAATGAGCAGTTCTTC CASSALQGAYNEQFF
TRBJ2-5 - TRBV29-1 - TGCAGCGTTGTCGGGCTAGATGAGACCCAGTACTTC CSVVGLDETQYF
TRBJ1-3 TRBD1 TRBV7-6 - TGTGCCAGCAGCAAAGACAGGGCGGGCACCATATATTTT CASSKDRAGTIYF
TRBJ2-5 - TRBV9 - TGTGCCAGCAGCCCAGTAGGGGCTGACCAAGAGACCCAGTACTTC CASSPVGADQETQYF
TRBJ1-5 - TRBV19 few TGTGCCAGTTCCCCTTCTAATCTGGGGAGCAATCAGCCCCAGCATTTT CASSPSNLGSNQPQHF
TRBJ1-1 - TRBV7-9 - TGTGCCAGCAGCTCAGCAAGAAACACTGAAGCTTTCTTT CASSSARNTEAFF
TRBJ1-6 - TRBV30 - TGTGCCTGGAGCGACGGCCAAGATTCACCCCTCCACTTT CAWSDGQDSPLHF
TRBJ1-3 - TRBV19 - TGTGCCAGTAAAGCCCGGGGCCCCTCTGGAAACACCATATATTTT CASKARGPSGNTIYF
TRBJ2-7 - TRBV7-3 - TGTGCCAGCAGCCGAGTCGCGGGAAACGAGCAGTACTTC CASSRVAGNEQYF
TRBJ2-5 - TRBV4-2 - TGTGCCAGCAGCCAAAGTGGCAGGGGGGAGGTGACCCAGTACTTC CASSQSGRGEVTQYF
TRBJ2-1 - TRBV9 - TGTGCCAGCAGGGGCAGCGCCCCTGAGCAGTTCTTC CASRGSAPEQFF